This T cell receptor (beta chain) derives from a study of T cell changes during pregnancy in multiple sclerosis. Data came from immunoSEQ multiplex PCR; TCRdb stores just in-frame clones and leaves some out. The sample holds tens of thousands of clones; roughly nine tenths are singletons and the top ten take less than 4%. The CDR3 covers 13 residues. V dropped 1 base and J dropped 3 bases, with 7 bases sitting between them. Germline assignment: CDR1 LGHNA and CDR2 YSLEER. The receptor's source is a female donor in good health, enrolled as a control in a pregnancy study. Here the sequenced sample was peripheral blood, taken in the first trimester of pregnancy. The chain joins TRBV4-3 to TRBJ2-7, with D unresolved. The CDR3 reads CASSQGHSYEQYF. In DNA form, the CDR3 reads TGCGCCAGCAGCCAAGGCCACAGCTACGAGCAGTACTTC.